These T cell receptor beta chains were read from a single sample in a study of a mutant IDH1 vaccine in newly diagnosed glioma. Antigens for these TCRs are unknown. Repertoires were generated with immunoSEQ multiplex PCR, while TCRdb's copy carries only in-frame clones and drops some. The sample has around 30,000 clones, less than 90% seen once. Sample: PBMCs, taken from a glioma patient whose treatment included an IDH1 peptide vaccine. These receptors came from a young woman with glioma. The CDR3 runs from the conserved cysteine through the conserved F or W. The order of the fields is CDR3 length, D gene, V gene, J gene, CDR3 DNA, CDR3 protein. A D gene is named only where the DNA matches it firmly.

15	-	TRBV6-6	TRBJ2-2	TGTGCCAGCAGTTACTCGGACTTGAACACCGGGGAGCTGTTTTTT	CASSYSDLNTGELFF
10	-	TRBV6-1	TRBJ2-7	TGTGCCAGCAGTGAAAACGAGCAGTACTTC	CASSENEQYF
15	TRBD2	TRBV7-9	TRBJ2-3	TGTGCCAGCAGCTTAGGTAGCGGGGGGGCAGATACGCAGTATTTT	CASSLGSGGADTQYF
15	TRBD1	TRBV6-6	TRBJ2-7	TGTGCCAGCAGTTACGCTGGGACAGGCGCCTACGAGCAGTACTTC	CASSYAGTGAYEQYF
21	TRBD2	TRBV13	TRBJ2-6	TGTGCCAGCAGCCCGGACCTTGGGCTAGCGGGGGAGAGCTCTGGGGCCAACGTCCTGACTTTC	CASSPDLGLAGESSGANVLTF
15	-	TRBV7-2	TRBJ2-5	TGTGCCAGCAGCTTACATCCCGGCGGGACAGAGACCCAGTACTTC	CASSLHPGGTETQYF
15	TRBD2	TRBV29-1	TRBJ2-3	TGCAGCGTTATACCGACTAGCGGGATGGCAAATACGCAGTATTTT	CSVIPTSGMANTQYF
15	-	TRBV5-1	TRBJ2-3	TGCGCCAGCAGGAGCCGGGACCTTGCCCCAGATACGCAGTATTTT	CASRSRDLAPDTQYF
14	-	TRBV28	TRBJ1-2	TGTGCCAGCAGGACAGAACCAGCTAACTATGGCTACACCTTC	CASRTEPANYGYTF
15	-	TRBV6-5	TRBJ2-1	TGTGCCAGCAGTTACGGTACGGGGTTCTACAATGAGCAGTTCTTC	CASSYGTGFYNEQFF